Listed below are T cell receptor beta chains from one sample, sequenced in a study of cytomegalovirus exposure and HLA in healthy donors. Sequencing was performed with immunoSEQ multiplex PCR; in TCRdb, only in-frame clones are kept and a portion is missing. The sample records 90,000 or so clones, around 85% being singletons. Sequencing used PBMCs. These receptors originate from a man younger than 30 in good health and CMV-seropositive. CDR3s include the opening cysteine and the closing phenylalanine or tryptophan. The order of the fields is clone size, V gene, D gene, J gene, CDR3 DNA, CDR3 protein. A D gene is named only where the DNA matches it firmly. Size is stated for part of the rows, as once, few or many counts, or as a class when the clone is expanded.

clone size: once; V gene: TRBV21-1; D gene: .; J gene: TRBJ2-5; CDR3 DNA: TGTGCCAGCAGCAAAGGTTACAGGTTACAAGAGACCCAGTACTTC; CDR3 protein: CASSKGYRLQETQYF
clone size: .; V gene: TRBV7-2; D gene: TRBD2; J gene: TRBJ2-5; CDR3 DNA: TGTGCCAGCAGCTTGACTAGCGGGAGAGAGACCCAGTACTTC; CDR3 protein: CASSLTSGRETQYF
clone size: .; V gene: TRBV6-1; D gene: .; J gene: TRBJ2-5; CDR3 DNA: TGTGCCAGCAGTGAAGCCCCCCCGTTGACCAAGGGGGAGGAGACCCAGTACTTC; CDR3 protein: CASSEAPPLTKGEETQYF
clone size: .; V gene: TRBV11-2; D gene: .; J gene: TRBJ2-7; CDR3 DNA: TGTGCCAGCAGCTTAGCACAGAACCCCTACGAGCAGTACTTC; CDR3 protein: CASSLAQNPYEQYF
clone size: .; V gene: TRBV11-3; D gene: TRBD2; J gene: TRBJ2-1; CDR3 DNA: TGTGCCAGCAGCTTAGGGTCTAGCGGGAGCTACAATGAGCAGTTCTTC; CDR3 protein: CASSLGSSGSYNEQFF
clone size: .; V gene: TRBV5-5; D gene: .; J gene: TRBJ2-3; CDR3 DNA: TGTGCCAGCAGCTCTGGTCACATAAGCACAGATACGCAGTATTTT; CDR3 protein: CASSSGHISTDTQYF
clone size: once; V gene: TRBV27; D gene: TRBD2; J gene: TRBJ2-3; CDR3 DNA: TGTGCCAGCAGGGTAGCGGGAGGGCCAGATACGCAGTATTTT; CDR3 protein: CASRVAGGPDTQYF
clone size: once; V gene: TRBV18; D gene: TRBD2; J gene: TRBJ2-3; CDR3 DNA: TGTGCCAGCTCACCAGCGGGGACTAGGCCAGATACGCAGTATTTT; CDR3 protein: CASSPAGTRPDTQYF
clone size: once; V gene: TRBV9; D gene: .; J gene: TRBJ1-5; CDR3 DNA: TGTGCCAGCAGCGTAGGCGGGGACAGCAATCAGCCCCAGCATTTT; CDR3 protein: CASSVGGDSNQPQHF
clone size: .; V gene: TRBV30; D gene: TRBD2; J gene: TRBJ2-3; CDR3 DNA: TGTGCCTGGAGTAAAGCGGGAGGCACAGATACGCAGTATTTT; CDR3 protein: CAWSKAGGTDTQYF
clone size: .; V gene: TRBV7-9; D gene: TRBD2; J gene: TRBJ2-2; CDR3 DNA: TGTGCCAGCAGCTCCAGCAGGGAGGGCGGGGAGCTGTTTTTT; CDR3 protein: CASSSSREGGELFF
clone size: .; V gene: TRBV5-6; D gene: .; J gene: TRBJ2-7; CDR3 DNA: TGTGCCAGCAGCCCGCCTGGCGGCCCCGCGATCTACGAGCAGTACTTC; CDR3 protein: CASSPPGGPAIYEQYF
clone size: .; V gene: TRBV2; D gene: TRBD2; J gene: TRBJ2-4; CDR3 DNA: TGTGCCAGCAGGCCTGGGGGGGTTGGAGCCAAAAACATTCAGTACTTC; CDR3 protein: CASRPGGVGAKNIQYF
clone size: .; V gene: TRBV11-2; D gene: .; J gene: TRBJ2-7; CDR3 DNA: TGTGCCAGCAGCTCGCGCCCGGACTTTTACTACGAGCAGTACTTC; CDR3 protein: CASSSRPDFYYEQYF
clone size: many; V gene: TRBV7-9; D gene: .; J gene: TRBJ2-1; CDR3 DNA: TGTGCCAGCAGAACAAGTCTCTTAAATGAGCAGTTCTTC; CDR3 protein: CASRTSLLNEQFF
clone size: .; V gene: TRBV11-2; D gene: .; J gene: TRBJ2-4; CDR3 DNA: TGTGCCAGCAGCTCCCTACAGGGACGGCAAAACATTCAGTACTTC; CDR3 protein: CASSSLQGRQNIQYF
clone size: .; V gene: TRBV5-4; D gene: TRBD2; J gene: TRBJ2-1; CDR3 DNA: TGTGCCAGCAGCTTGGGAGCGGGGGCTAGGTACAATGAGCAGTTCTTC; CDR3 protein: CASSLGAGARYNEQFF
clone size: .; V gene: TRBV5-5; D gene: .; J gene: TRBJ1-5; CDR3 DNA: TGTGCCAGCAGCGCTAGACAGAATAGCAATCAGCCCCAGCATTTT; CDR3 protein: CASSARQNSNQPQHF
clone size: .; V gene: TRBV5-1; D gene: .; J gene: TRBJ2-1; CDR3 DNA: TGCGCCAGCAGCTTTCTAGGCAATGAGCAGTTCTTC; CDR3 protein: CASSFLGNEQFF
clone size: once; V gene: TRBV4-1; D gene: .; J gene: TRBJ2-3; CDR3 DNA: TGCGCCAGCAGCCAAGTCATCGGGTTCACAGATACGCAGTATTTT; CDR3 protein: CASSQVIGFTDTQYF
clone size: .; V gene: TRBV15; D gene: .; J gene: TRBJ2-1; CDR3 DNA: TGTGCCACCAGCATCGACGCCAATACGGGCAATGAGCAGTTCTTC; CDR3 protein: CATSIDANTGNEQFF
clone size: .; V gene: TRBV2; D gene: .; J gene: TRBJ2-1; CDR3 DNA: TGTGCCAGCAGTCTCCAGGGAGGCTACAATGAGCAGTTCTTC; CDR3 protein: CASSLQGGYNEQFF
clone size: .; V gene: TRBV10-3; D gene: .; J gene: TRBJ1-5; CDR3 DNA: TGTGCCATCAGCCCTACAGCGGTCGCGGCCCAGCATTTT; CDR3 protein: CAISPTAVAAQHF
clone size: .; V gene: TRBV27; D gene: .; J gene: TRBJ2-3; CDR3 DNA: TGTGCCAGCAGTTTACTCGGGAGATCAGATACGCAGTATTTT; CDR3 protein: CASSLLGRSDTQYF
clone size: .; V gene: TRBV5-4; D gene: TRBD1; J gene: TRBJ2-5; CDR3 DNA: TGTGCCAGCAGCCCGACAGGGGAGAAGACCCAGTACTTC; CDR3 protein: CASSPTGEKTQYF
clone size: .; V gene: TRBV19; D gene: TRBD2; J gene: TRBJ2-7; CDR3 DNA: TGTGCCAGTAGGAGTAGCGGGAGGGCCTCCTACGAGCAGTACTTC; CDR3 protein: CASRSSGRASYEQYF
clone size: .; V gene: TRBV4-1; D gene: .; J gene: TRBJ1-4; CDR3 DNA: TGCGCCAGCAGCCAAGTGATATTACAGCGGGGGGAAAAACTGTTTTTT; CDR3 protein: CASSQVILQRGEKLFF
clone size: .; V gene: TRBV4-1; D gene: .; J gene: TRBJ1-1; CDR3 DNA: TGCGCCAGCAGCCAAGAACCAGGTTGGACTGAAGCTTTCTTT; CDR3 protein: CASSQEPGWTEAFF
clone size: .; V gene: TRBV21-1; D gene: .; J gene: TRBJ1-1; CDR3 DNA: TGTGCCAGCAGATACAGGGGGGAGATGAACACTGAAGCTTTCTTT; CDR3 protein: CASRYRGEMNTEAFF
clone size: once; V gene: TRBV6-5; D gene: TRBD1; J gene: TRBJ1-1; CDR3 DNA: TGTGCCAGCAGGCGTACAGGGGGCACCACTGAAGCTTTCTTT; CDR3 protein: CASRRTGGTTEAFF
clone size: .; V gene: TRBV27; D gene: .; J gene: TRBJ1-5; CDR3 DNA: TGTGCCAGCAGCACTAACAGGGAACAGCCCCAGCATTTT; CDR3 protein: CASSTNREQPQHF
clone size: few; V gene: TRBV7-9; D gene: .; J gene: TRBJ1-2; CDR3 DNA: TGTGCCTCCGAGGCCCGCGGCGGCTACACCTTC; CDR3 protein: CASEARGGYTF
clone size: .; V gene: TRBV5-5; D gene: TRBD1; J gene: TRBJ1-5; CDR3 DNA: TGTGCCAGCAGCTGGACAGGGGGCTTAAGCAATCAGCCCCAGCATTTT; CDR3 protein: CASSWTGGLSNQPQHF
clone size: .; V gene: TRBV4-1; D gene: TRBD1; J gene: TRBJ2-6; CDR3 DNA: TGCGCCAGCAGCCTCGGACAGGGGCCCGTTAGTGGGGCCAGCGTCCTGACTTTC; CDR3 protein: CASSLGQGPVSGASVLTF
clone size: .; V gene: TRBV7-9; D gene: TRBD2; J gene: TRBJ2-3; CDR3 DNA: TGTGCCAGCAGCCCCGGGACTAGCGGAGCTTTCACAGATACGCAGTATTTT; CDR3 protein: CASSPGTSGAFTDTQYF
clone size: .; V gene: TRBV18; D gene: TRBD2; J gene: TRBJ2-7; CDR3 DNA: TGTGCCAGCTCACCAGGGACTAGCGGGAGCTACGAGCAGTACTTC; CDR3 protein: CASSPGTSGSYEQYF
clone size: .; V gene: TRBV11-2; D gene: .; J gene: TRBJ1-1; CDR3 DNA: TGTGCCAGCAGCTTAGACCAGATCACTGAAGCTTTCTTT; CDR3 protein: CASSLDQITEAFF
clone size: .; V gene: TRBV28; D gene: .; J gene: TRBJ1-2; CDR3 DNA: TGTGCCAGCAATCAGGGGCGTCGTGGCTACACCTTC; CDR3 protein: CASNQGRRGYTF
clone size: .; V gene: TRBV6-5; D gene: TRBD1; J gene: TRBJ1-1; CDR3 DNA: TGTGCCAGCAGTAAACAGGGGGCCAACACTGAAGCTTTCTTT; CDR3 protein: CASSKQGANTEAFF
clone size: once; V gene: TRBV28; D gene: TRBD2; J gene: TRBJ2-1; CDR3 DNA: TGTGCCAGCAGTTCGCGTAGCGGGAGGTACGACAATGAGCAGTTCTTC; CDR3 protein: CASSSRSGRYDNEQFF
clone size: .; V gene: TRBV7-2; D gene: TRBD2; J gene: TRBJ2-1; CDR3 DNA: TGTGCCAGCACCATATTGGGACTAGCCTTAGACAATGAGCAGTTCTTC; CDR3 protein: CASTILGLALDNEQFF
clone size: .; V gene: TRBV5-1; D gene: .; J gene: TRBJ2-1; CDR3 DNA: TGCGCCAGCAGCCGGGAGGGGGCGGAGCAGTTCTTC; CDR3 protein: CASSREGAEQFF
clone size: once; V gene: TRBV6-5; D gene: .; J gene: TRBJ2-7; CDR3 DNA: TGTGCCAGCAGTTCCCCGTTATACGAGCAGTACTTC; CDR3 protein: CASSSPLYEQYF
clone size: .; V gene: TRBV28; D gene: TRBD2; J gene: TRBJ2-1; CDR3 DNA: TGTGCCAGCAGTTTGGGACTAGCGGGAGACAATGAGCAGTTCTTC; CDR3 protein: CASSLGLAGDNEQFF
clone size: .; V gene: TRBV7-6; D gene: TRBD1; J gene: TRBJ1-4; CDR3 DNA: TGTGCCAGCAGCTTCGGACAGGGAACGGAAGCAACTAATGAAAAACTGTTTTTT; CDR3 protein: CASSFGQGTEATNEKLFF
clone size: .; V gene: TRBV5-6; D gene: TRBD2; J gene: TRBJ2-7; CDR3 DNA: TGTGCCAGCAGCGTAGCGGGACTACCTTACGAGCAGTACTTC; CDR3 protein: CASSVAGLPYEQYF
clone size: .; V gene: TRBV18; D gene: TRBD2; J gene: TRBJ2-1; CDR3 DNA: TGTGCCAGCTCACCAATTGTTCGCGGGAGCTCCTACAATGAGCAGTTCTTC; CDR3 protein: CASSPIVRGSSYNEQFF
clone size: .; V gene: TRBV19; D gene: TRBD2; J gene: TRBJ2-1; CDR3 DNA: TGTGCCAGCGCACCGGGACTAGCGGGAGCCGATGAGCAGTTCTTC; CDR3 protein: CASAPGLAGADEQFF
clone size: .; V gene: TRBV5-1; D gene: TRBD2; J gene: TRBJ2-1; CDR3 DNA: TGCGCCAGCAGCTTTGAGGCTAGCGGGAGTTATAGAGGTGAGCAGTTCTTC; CDR3 protein: CASSFEASGSYRGEQFF
clone size: .; V gene: TRBV5-1; D gene: .; J gene: TRBJ2-2; CDR3 DNA: TGCGCCAGCAGCTCAATCGGACTGGACACCGGGGAGCTGTTTTTT; CDR3 protein: CASSSIGLDTGELFF